This passage covers 28 T cell receptor beta chains from one sample sequenced in a study of T cell repertoires in cytomegalovirus infection. These receptors' antigens are unknown. Via MiXCR, TCRdb re-called the reads, giving one row per CDR3 protein. The sample holds 200,000 to 250,000 distinct CDR3 sequences, less than 50% seen once. Sequenced material: CD8+ T cells from cultured PBMCs, taken from culture after CMV antigen stimulation. The source is a human donor in good health (CMV status not recorded). Some clones in this sample may be carry-over from other donors' samples.

This clonotype was seen only a few times. The chain employs TRBV12-3 or TRBV12-4 and TRBJ2-3, with 8 bases matching TRBD2. CDR3 length equals 15 residues. V was pared by 3 bases and J by 0 bases, with 2 bases of the junction left unmatched. The CDR3 reads CASSFGGGSTDTQYF. CDR3 nucleotides: TGTGCCAGCAGTTTCGGCGGGGGGAGCACAGATACGCAGTATTTT.

This clonotype showed up many times. This chain connects TRBV7-8 to TRBJ2-6; D is ambiguous. The CDR3 has 18 residues. Trimming took off 1 base at V and 0 bases at J, with 13 bases between the two ends. Germline-derived CDR1 and CDR2 are SGHVS and FQNEAQ. The CDR3 DNA follows: TGTGCCAGCAGCTTAGACCGGCACACCCGCTCTGGGGCCAACGTCCTGACTTTC. It codes for CASSLDRHTRSGANVLTF.

The rearrangement links TRBV6-1 to TRBJ1-2; the match to TRBD1 covers 7 bases. There are 13 residues in the CDR3. Germline-derived CDR1 and CDR2 are MNHNS and SASEGT. J gave up 8 bases and V 0 bases, and 3 bases lay outside the gene matches. CDR3 in DNA: TGTGCCAGCAGTGAAGCAGGGGGCTGGGGCTACACCTTC. It yields the protein CASSEAGGWGYTF.

This clonotype was seen a handful of times. The chain uses TRBV24-1 and TRBJ1-5; D is possibly TRBD1 (6 bases). The germline gives CDR1 KGHDR, CDR2 SFDVKD. Trimming removed 4 bases from V and 14 bases from J, with 20 bases in between. This CDR3 has 14 residues. The CDR3 protein is CATSDPSEGEVEHF. CDR3 nucleotide sequence: TGTGCCACCAGTGACCCGAGCGAGGGGGAGGTTGAGCATTTT.

This clonotype was found a few times. The chain recombines TRBV19 with TRBJ1-1; D may be TRBD1 (5 bases). CDR1 is LNHDA and CDR2 is SQIVND in the germline V gene (reference sequence). The CDR3 extends over 12 amino acids. Between the trimmed V and J ends, which lost 7 bases and 8 bases, there was a span of 14 bases. The CDR3 loop reads CASISGSVEAFF. CDR3 sequence (DNA): TGTGCCAGTATTTCAGGGTCCGTGGAAGCTTTCTTT.

This chain links TRBV30 with TRBJ2-7; no definite D call. Trimming shortened V by 3 bases and J by 1 base, and 7 bases separated the two germline ends. Germline lookup yields CDR1 GTSNPN and CDR2 SVGIG (reference sequence). This CDR3 has 12 amino acids. The CDR3 protein is CAWRGISYEQYF. The CDR3 bases are TGTGCCTGGAGGGGAATATCCTACGAGCAGTACTTC.

This clonotype was counted only a few times. The CDR3 DNA reads as TGTGCCACCAGCAGAGTGAGGGTTTCCTCCTACAATGAGCAGTTCTTC. As protein: CATSRVRVSSYNEQFF. The gene calls are TRBV15 and TRBJ2-1; D may be TRBD2 (5 bases). Germline CDR1 and CDR2: LNHNV and YYDKDF (reference sequence). The CDR3 sequence is 16 residues long. V lost 1 base, J lost 0 bases, and 10 bases lay in between.

This chain uses TRBV30 with TRBJ2-7; TRBD1 matches 9 bases. The CDR3 is 13 amino acids. Trimming cost V 4 bases and J 7 bases; bases outside gene matches: 8. Looked up from germline, CDR1 is GTSNPN and CDR2 is SVGIG (reference sequence). CDR3 coding DNA: TGTGCCTGGACCCCTGGGACAGGGAGGGAGCAGTACTTC. Its protein product is CAWTPGTGREQYF.

This clonotype was detected only once. Sequence at one end of the junction differs from germline and may be a read error. The rearrangement uses TRBV7-2 and TRBJ2-1; TRBD2 matches at 9 bases. Germline assignment: CDR1 SGHTA and CDR2 FQGNSA. The CDR3 is 16 residues long. The CDR3 region is CASSLEAGGNYNETFF. CDR3 nucleotides: TGTGCAAGCAGCTTAGAGGCGGGAGGGAACTACAATGAGACGTTCTTC.

In nucleotides, the CDR3 is TGTGCCAGCAGCGTGGGGGGCGGGGCAGCAGATACGCAGTATTTT. Encoded protein: CASSVGGGAADTQYF. The chain combines TRBV7-3 with TRBJ2-3; D is perhaps TRBD1 or TRBD2 (6 bases each). V lost 5 bases, J lost 4 bases, and 16 bases lay in between. The CDR3 has 15 residues. The germline CDR1 and CDR2 sequences are SGHTA and FQGTGA. The whole variable domain, filled in from reference TRBV7-3 and TRBJ2-3, reads GAGVSQTPSNKVTEKGKYVELRCDPISGHTALYWYRQSLGQGPEFLIYFQGTGAADDSGLPNDRFFAVRPEGSVSTLKIQRTERGDSAVYLCASSVGGGAADTQYFGPGTRLTVL.

This clonotype appeared a few times. The rearrangement uses TRBV9 and TRBJ2-3, with D perhaps TRBD1 or TRBD2 (5 bases each). The CDR3 consists of 17 residues. CDR1 SGDLS and CDR2 YYNGEE come from the germline V gene. Trimming removed 3 bases at V and 2 bases at J, with 19 bases between. CDR3 DNA sequence: TGTGCCAGCAGCGCCGAGGGACGCCCGACCTTCACAGATACGCAGTATTTT. It translates to CASSAEGRPTFTDTQYF.

The chain's CDR3 is CATGTPSYEQYF. As DNA, the CDR3 is TGTGCCACCGGGACACCGTCCTACGAGCAGTACTTC. This sequence joins TRBV28 and TRBJ2-7; weak D call: TRBD1 (6 bases). Deletions cut 10 bases from V and 1 base from J, with 11 bases between. CDR3 size: 12 residues. CDR1 MDHEN and CDR2 SYDVKM come from the germline V gene.

The chain recombines TRBV19 with TRBJ1-1; D not resolved. Germline-derived CDR1 and CDR2 are LNHDA and SQIVND (reference sequence). This CDR3 has 11 residues. The CDR3 sequence is CATNRNTEAFF. Here the CDR3 DNA reads TGTGCTACTAATAGGAACACTGAAGCTTTCTTT.

This clonotype showed up just a few times. The rearrangement uses TRBV12-3 or TRBV12-4 and TRBJ2-1; 8 nucleotides match TRBD1. Trimming removed 2 bases from V and 1 base from J; junction bases left unmatched: 1. The CDR3 is 15 residues long. As DNA, the CDR3 is TGTGCCAGCAGTTTACGACAGGGGTCCTACAATGAGCAGTTCTTC. Residues: CASSLRQGSYNEQFF.

This chain uses TRBV12-5 with TRBJ1-6; D ambiguous. Germline-derived CDR1 and CDR2 are LGHNT and FRNRAP. Trimming left V 6 bases short and J 12 bases short, with 9 bases between. This CDR3 is built from 11 residues. The CDR3 nucleotides are TGTGCTAGTGGATTCACTTTACCCCTCCACTTT. Amino acid sequence: CASGFTLPLHF.

This clonotype has just a few counts. This chain connects TRBV7-9 to TRBJ1-5, with 7 positions matching TRBD1. Germline-derived CDR1 and CDR2 are SEHNR and FQNEAQ (reference sequence). The length of the CDR3 is 15 residues. Trimming took 5 bases from V and 5 from J; bases not matched to a gene: 9. The CDR3 DNA reads as TGTGCCAGCAGCCTACAATCCGGGACAGATCAGCCCCAGCATTTT. Translated, it gives CASSLQSGTDQPQHF.

This chain uses TRBV12-3 or TRBV12-4 with TRBJ2-1; 7 bases are a match to TRBD2. Unmatched junction bases numbered 15, after V lost 7 bases and J lost 3 bases. This CDR3 has 17 amino acids. The CDR3 spells CASKSSGDTPYYNEQFF. CDR3 bases: TGTGCCAGCAAGTCGAGCGGGGATACCCCTTACTACAATGAGCAGTTCTTC.

This chain connects TRBV6-1 to TRBJ1-5; no clear D gene. The ends were cut back, 6 bases at V and 0 bases at J, with 3 bases in the middle. This CDR3 contains 12 residues. In germline, CDR1 is MNHNS, CDR2 SASEGT. For the CDR3, the DNA is TGTGCCAGCAGCCATAGCAATCAGCCCCAGCATTTT. This encodes CASSHSNQPQHF.

This chain links TRBV7-9 with TRBJ1-4, with 9 bases fitting TRBD1. V lost 5 bases and J lost 4; bases outside the gene matches: 2. CDR3 length equals 14 residues. Germline CDR1 is SEHNR and CDR2 is FQNEAQ (reference sequence). CDR3 loop: CASSRTGDNEKLFF. The CDR3 DNA reads TGTGCCAGCAGCCGGACAGGGGATAATGAAAAACTGTTTTTT.

This clonotype occurred a few times. V usage is TRBV4-2 and J usage is TRBJ1-1; D perhaps matches TRBD1 (6 bases). Trimming stripped 0 bases from V and 3 bases from J, with 14 bases between. Germline CDR1 LGHNA, CDR2 YNFKEQ. The CDR3 is 16 amino acids. CDR3 nucleotides: TGTGCCAGCAGCCAAGATTCAGGGGATATTTACACTGAAGCTTTCTTT. Protein sequence: CASSQDSGDIYTEAFF.

This clonotype was observed at least ten times. The V gene is TRBV7-2, the J gene TRBJ2-5, with D perhaps being TRBD1 or TRBD2 (6 bases each). CDR1 and CDR2 from the germline V gene are SGHTA and FQGNSA. V shed 1 base and J shed 5 bases, with 11 bases lying between them. The CDR3 loop spans 14 amino acids. In DNA form, the CDR3 reads TGTGCCAGCAGCTTAGACGGGGGCTTGGAGACCCAGTACTTC. Translated: CASSLDGGLETQYF.

This clonotype was observed a handful of times. V and J are TRBV27 and TRBJ2-3; D not certain. Trimming removed 6 bases from V and 0 bases from J, with 4 bases in between. Germline CDR1 reads MNHEY; CDR2 reads SMNVEV (reference sequence). This CDR3 is 12 amino acids long. CDR3 in DNA: TGTGCCAGCAGCGCAAGCACAGATACGCAGTATTTT. The encoded protein is CASSASTDTQYF.

The chain recombines TRBV4-2 with TRBJ2-2; D ambiguous. Between the trimmed V and J ends, which lost 0 bases and 7 bases, there was a span of 6 bases. The CDR3 totals 13 residues. In germline, CDR1 is LGHNA, CDR2 YNFKEQ. CDR3 protein: CASSQEGVGELFF. The DNA for the CDR3 is TGTGCCAGCAGCCAAGAAGGAGTCGGGGAGCTGTTTTTT.

This clonotype showed up just a few times. The chain combines TRBV2 with TRBJ1-1; D is possibly TRBD1 (5 bases). The length of the CDR3 is 14 residues. Trimming took off 7 bases at V and 0 bases at J, with 12 bases between the two ends. Germline V CDR1 and CDR2: SNHLY, FYNNEI. In DNA form, the CDR3 reads TGTGCCAGCAAACCGGGACGTTTGAACACTGAAGCTTTCTTT. It specifies CASKPGRLNTEAFF.

This rearrangement joins TRBV20-1 to TRBJ2-7; D is possibly TRBD1 or TRBD2 (6 bases each). Germline-derived CDR1 and CDR2 are DFQATT and SNEGSKA (reference sequence). Between the trimmed V and J ends, which lost 1 base and 6 bases, there was a span of 16 bases. The CDR3 is made up of 14 amino acids. CDR3 DNA sequence: TGCAGTGCTAGAGGGGGGGCATTGGGGTTCGAGCAGTACTTC. Residues: CSARGGALGFEQYF.

The J gene is TRBJ2-5, the V gene TRBV7-9, with no clear D. Trimming removed 5 bases from V and 3 bases from J, with 13 bases in between. Germline CDR1 and CDR2: SEHNR and FQNEAQ (reference sequence). This CDR3 contains 14 residues. The CDR3 is CASSPPISKETQYF. Here the CDR3 DNA reads TGTGCCAGCAGCCCTCCTATAAGCAAAGAGACCCAGTACTTC.

This chain connects TRBV27 to TRBJ2-6; possibly TRBD1 for D (6 bases). CDR1 and CDR2 (germline): MNHEY, SMNVEV (reference sequence). The CDR3 extends over 16 amino acids. The V end lost 1 base, the J end lost 0 bases, and 7 bases lay between the germline ends. CDR3 sequence (DNA): TGTGCCAGCAGTTTATTCAGGGGCTCTGGGGCCAACGTCCTGACTTTC. This codes for CASSLFRGSGANVLTF.

This rearrangement joins TRBV12-3 or TRBV12-4 to TRBJ1-6; no definite D call. V lost 3 bases, J lost 6 bases, and 9 bases lay in between. CDR3 size: 14 residues. The DNA for the CDR3 is TGTGCCAGCAGTTTTGGGGAAAGTAATTCACCCCTCCACTTT. Translated, it gives CASSFGESNSPLHF.